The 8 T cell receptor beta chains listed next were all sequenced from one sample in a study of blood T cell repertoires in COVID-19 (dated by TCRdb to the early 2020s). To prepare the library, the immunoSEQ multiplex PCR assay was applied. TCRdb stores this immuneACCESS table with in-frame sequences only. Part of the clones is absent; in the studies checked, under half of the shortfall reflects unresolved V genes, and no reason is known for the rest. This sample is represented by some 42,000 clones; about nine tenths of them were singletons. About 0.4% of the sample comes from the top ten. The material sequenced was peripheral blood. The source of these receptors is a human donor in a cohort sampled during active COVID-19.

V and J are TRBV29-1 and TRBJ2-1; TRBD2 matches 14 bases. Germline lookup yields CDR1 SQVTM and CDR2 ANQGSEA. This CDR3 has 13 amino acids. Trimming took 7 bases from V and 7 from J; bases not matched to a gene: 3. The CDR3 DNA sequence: TGCAGCGGCGGGACTAGCGGGGGAAATGAGCAGTTCTTC. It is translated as CSGGTSGGNEQFF.

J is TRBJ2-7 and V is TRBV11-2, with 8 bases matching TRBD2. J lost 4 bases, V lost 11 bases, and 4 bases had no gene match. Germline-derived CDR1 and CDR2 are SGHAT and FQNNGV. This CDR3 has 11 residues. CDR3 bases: TGTGCCGCCGGGGGGGGGTACGAGCAGTACTTC. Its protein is CAAGGGYEQYF.

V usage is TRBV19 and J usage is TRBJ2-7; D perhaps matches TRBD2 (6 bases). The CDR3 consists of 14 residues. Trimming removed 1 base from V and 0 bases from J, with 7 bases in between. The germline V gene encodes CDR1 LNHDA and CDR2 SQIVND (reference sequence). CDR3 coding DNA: TGTGCCAGTAGTATAGCAGCGGGCTCCTACGAGCAGTACTTC. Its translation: CASSIAAGSYEQYF. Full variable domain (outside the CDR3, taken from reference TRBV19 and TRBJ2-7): DGGITQSPKYLFRKEGQNVTLSCEQNLNHDAMYWYRQDPGQGLRLIYYSQIVNDFQKGDIAEGYSVSREKKESFPLTVTSAQKNPTAFYLCASSIAAGSYEQYFGPGTRLTVT.

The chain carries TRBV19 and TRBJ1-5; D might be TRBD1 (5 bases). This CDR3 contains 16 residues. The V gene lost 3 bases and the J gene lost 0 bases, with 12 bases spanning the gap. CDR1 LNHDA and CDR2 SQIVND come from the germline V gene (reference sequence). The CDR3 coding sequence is TGTGCCAGTAGTATTGAAGCAGGGCCTAGCAATCAGCCCCAGCATTTT. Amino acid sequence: CASSIEAGPSNQPQHF.

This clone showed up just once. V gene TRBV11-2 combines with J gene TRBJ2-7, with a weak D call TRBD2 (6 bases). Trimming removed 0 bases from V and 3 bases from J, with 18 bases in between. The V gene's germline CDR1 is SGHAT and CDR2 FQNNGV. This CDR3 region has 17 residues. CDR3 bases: TGTGCCAGCAGCTTAGATCGAGGAGGGATTCCTTTCTACGAGCAGTACTTC. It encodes CASSLDRGGIPFYEQYF.

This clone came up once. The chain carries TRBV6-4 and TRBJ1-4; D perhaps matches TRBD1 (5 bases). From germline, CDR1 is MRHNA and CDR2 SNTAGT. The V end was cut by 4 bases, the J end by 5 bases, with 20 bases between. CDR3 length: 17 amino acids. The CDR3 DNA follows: TGTGCCAGCAGTGTAGCACAGGCAGCTAGGAAAAATGAAAAACTGTTTTTT. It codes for CASSVAQAARKNEKLFF.

The CDR3 region is CASSLGGGEQYF. The DNA for the CDR3 is TGTGCCAGCAGCTTGGGAGGCGGCGAGCAGTACTTC. The chain couples TRBV5-5 to TRBJ2-7, with D unclear. Trimming cost V 0 bases and J 6 bases, with 7 bases left between them. Germline V lookup: CDR1 SGHKS, CDR2 YYEKEE (reference sequence). The CDR3 totals 12 residues.

As DNA, the CDR3 is TGTGCCAGCAGCTTGGGAGGGATCGGCTATGGCTACACCTTC. Translation gives CASSLGGIGYGYTF. This chain connects TRBV7-9 to TRBJ1-2, with unresolved D. The germline V gene encodes CDR1 SEHNR and CDR2 FQNEAQ (reference sequence). V was cut by 3 bases and J by 4 bases, with 12 bases left in between. The CDR3 extends over 14 amino acids. Complete variable domain (other parts from reference TRBV7-9 and TRBJ1-2): DTGVSQNPRHKITKRGQNVTFRCDPISEHNRLYWYRQTLGQGPEFLTYFQNEAQLEKSRLLSDRFSAERPKGSFSTLEIQRTEQGDSAMYLCASSLGGIGYGYTFGSGTRLTVV.